This entry features one T cell receptor (beta chain) sequence. The data were produced by immunoSEQ multiplex PCR, yet TCRdb's version contains in-frame clones alone and is incomplete. The repertoire holds 2 million to 3 million clones, with 90% to 95% as singletons. CDR3 length: 14 amino acids. Deletions cut 3 bases from V and 1 base from J, with 10 bases between. Germline CDR1 ENHRY, CDR2 SYGVKD. The sample belongs to a study of shared clonotypes between healthy human individuals. On the study more broadly: Per-donor plates numbered three CD4 naive, three CD4 memory, two CD8 naive and one CD8 memory.

Sequencing was performed on naive CD4+ T cells from PBMCs. This sample's subset: CD45RA+ positively selected. The chain combines TRBV10-3 with TRBJ2-7; perhaps TRBD2 as D (5 bases). This TCR derives from a man aged 18 to 30 in good health. Some clones in this sample may be carry-over from other donors' samples. The CDR3 sequence: CAISDRGKSYEQYF. The CDR3 bases are TGTGCCATCAGTGATCGGGGAAAGTCCTACGAGCAGTACTTC.